This T cell receptor (beta chain) came from a study of identical twins. Findings and limits, study-wide: Within monozygotic twins, out-of-frame TCR alpha sharing was underestimated by the models. The authors drew conclusions from cross-sectional statistical analysis rather than following the same donors.

TCRdb ran MiXCR on the 5' RACE reads and lists one entry per CDR3 protein. The sample includes 600,000 to 850,000 distinct CDR3 sequences, roughly 20% of them seen just once. The CDR3 loop spans 15 amino acids. V lost 3 bases to trimming and J lost 7 bases, with 15 bases between them. This clonotype has a count of ten or more. The antigen remains undetermined. The same sample was also used in a study of T cells expressing NK-cell markers.

This receptor was identified in a woman aged 18-29 years in good health. Sequencing used PBMCs. The chain combines TRBV12-3 or TRBV12-4 with TRBJ2-2; D is perhaps TRBD2 (6 bases). The CDR3 protein is CASSLSYGSNGELFF. The CDR3 DNA is TGTGCCAGCAGTTTGAGTTACGGGAGTAACGGGGAGCTGTTTTTT.